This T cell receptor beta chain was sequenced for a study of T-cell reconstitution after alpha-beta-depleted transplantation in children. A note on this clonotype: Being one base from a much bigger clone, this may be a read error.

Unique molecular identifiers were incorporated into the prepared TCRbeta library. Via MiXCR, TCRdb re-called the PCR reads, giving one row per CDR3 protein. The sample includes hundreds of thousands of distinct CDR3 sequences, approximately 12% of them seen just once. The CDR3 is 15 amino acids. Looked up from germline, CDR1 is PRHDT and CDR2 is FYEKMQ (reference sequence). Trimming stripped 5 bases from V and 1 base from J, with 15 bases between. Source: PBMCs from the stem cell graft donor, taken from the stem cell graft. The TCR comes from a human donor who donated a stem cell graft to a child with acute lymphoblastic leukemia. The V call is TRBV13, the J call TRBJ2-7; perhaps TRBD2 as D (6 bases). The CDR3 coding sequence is TGTGCCAGCAGCCCCCTGCGCCGGGAGTCCTACGAGCAGTACTTC. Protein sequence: CASSPLRRESYEQYF. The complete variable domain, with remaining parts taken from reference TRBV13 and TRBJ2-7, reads AAGVIQSPRHLIKEKRETATLKCYPIPRHDTVYWYQQGPGQDPQFLISFYEKMQSDKGSIPDRFSAQQFSDYHSELNMSSLELGDSALYFCASSPLRRESYEQYFGPGTRLTVT.